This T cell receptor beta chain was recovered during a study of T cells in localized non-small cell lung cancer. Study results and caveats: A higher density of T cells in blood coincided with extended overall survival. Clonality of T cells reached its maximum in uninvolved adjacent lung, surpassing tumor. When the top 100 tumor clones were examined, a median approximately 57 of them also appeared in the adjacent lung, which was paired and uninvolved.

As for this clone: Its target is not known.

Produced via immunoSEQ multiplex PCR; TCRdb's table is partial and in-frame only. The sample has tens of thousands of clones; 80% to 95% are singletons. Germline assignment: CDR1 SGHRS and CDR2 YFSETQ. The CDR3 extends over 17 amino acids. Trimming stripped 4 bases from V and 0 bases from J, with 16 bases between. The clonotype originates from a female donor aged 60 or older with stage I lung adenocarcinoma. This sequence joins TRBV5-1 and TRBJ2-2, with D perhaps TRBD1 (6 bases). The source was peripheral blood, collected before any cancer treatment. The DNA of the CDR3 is TGCGCCAGCAGCCCCGCCTCAGGGGACGCGAACACCGGGGAGCTGTTTTTT. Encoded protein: CASSPASGDANTGELFF.